This T cell receptor beta chain was recovered during a study of blood T cell repertoires in COVID-19. Study as a whole: Italy, Spain and the United States were the sources of the convalescent and acute COVID-19 samples.

Original handling: Amplification of reference gene primers provided the estimated nucleated cell counts. Using immunoSEQ multiplex PCR, the repertoire was profiled, and TCRdb retains in-frame clones only, with some absent. That table furnishes V, J and clone size, whereas the DNA furnished D and trimming. The data hold about 200,000 clones, with 85% observed a single time. The count of this clone is one. Cohort placement rested on clinical history that participants reported themselves. Cohort 3 donors counted as recovered after two negative PCRs, clearance, or resolved symptoms. The CDR3 loop spans 14 amino acids. The germline CDR1 and CDR2 sequences are LGHDT and YNNKEL (reference sequence). V was shortened by 4 bases and J by 4 bases, with 11 bases between the two germline ends.

Sequencing used PBMCs or T cells enriched from blood (not recorded which). This TCR was recovered from a man aged 40-49 years who had recovered from COVID-19. The V call is TRBV3-1 (or the pseudogene TRBV3-2), the J call TRBJ1-5, with a possible D match to TRBD1 (6 bases). CDR3 in DNA: TGTGCCAGCAGCCGGGACAACTCTAATCAGCCCCAGCATTTT. It translates to CASSRDNSNQPQHF.